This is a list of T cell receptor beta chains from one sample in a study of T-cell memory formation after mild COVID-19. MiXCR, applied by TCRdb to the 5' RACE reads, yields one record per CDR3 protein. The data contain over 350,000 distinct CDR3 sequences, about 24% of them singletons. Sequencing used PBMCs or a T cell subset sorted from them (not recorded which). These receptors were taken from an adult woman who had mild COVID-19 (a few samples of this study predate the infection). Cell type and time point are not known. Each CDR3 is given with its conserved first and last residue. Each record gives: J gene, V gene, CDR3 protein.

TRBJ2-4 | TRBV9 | CASSVGGGDIQYF
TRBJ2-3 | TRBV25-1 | CASRGGDRGTDTQYF
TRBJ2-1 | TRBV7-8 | CASSLVGRLASGEQFF
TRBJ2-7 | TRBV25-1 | CASGTGRPPYEQYF
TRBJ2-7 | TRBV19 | CASSNEAPYEQYF
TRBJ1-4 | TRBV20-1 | CSAGRQGSEKLFF
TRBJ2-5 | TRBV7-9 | CASSLGRGTQYF
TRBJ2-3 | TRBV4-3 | CASSQETYRVADTQYF
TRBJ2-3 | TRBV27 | CASSWGTGGRDTQYF
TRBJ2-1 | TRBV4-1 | CASSQGFSGSSYNEQFF
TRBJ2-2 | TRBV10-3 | CAIKDQRKPTGELFF
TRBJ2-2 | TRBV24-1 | CATSDLGELFF
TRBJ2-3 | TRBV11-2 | CASSLTSGVDTQYF
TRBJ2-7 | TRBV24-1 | CATSDSRTASYEQYF
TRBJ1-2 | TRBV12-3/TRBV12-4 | CASRPTGRNYGYTF
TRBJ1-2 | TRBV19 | CASSIAGGNYGYTF
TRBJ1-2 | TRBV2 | CASKDRGRQNYGYTF
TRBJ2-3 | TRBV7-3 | CASSFWSGTDTQYF
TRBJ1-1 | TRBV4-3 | CASSQDSGSEAFF
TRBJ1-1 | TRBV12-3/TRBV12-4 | CASSPSAGDPNEAFF
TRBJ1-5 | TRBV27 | CASRRTGGQPQHF